This TCR beta chain appears in the sequencing data of a study of blood T cell repertoires in COVID-19. Background on the study: The samples span acute and convalescent COVID-19 from the United States, Italy and Spain. T cells, B-cell-depleted T cells, or PBMCs supplied cDNA or gDNA.

This CDR3 spans 15 amino acids. Unmatched junction bases numbered 5, after V lost 3 bases and J lost 2 bases. Germline V lookup: CDR1 SGHAT, CDR2 FQNNGV. In the source study's methods: Nucleated cell number was recorded as an estimate derived from reference gene primer amplification. Produced via immunoSEQ multiplex PCR; TCRdb's table is partial and in-frame only. The V and J calls and clone size come from that table; D and trimming were worked out from the DNA. The data show 86,000 or so clones, 90% to 95% seen once. This chain connects TRBV11-2 to TRBJ2-7; 9 bases match TRBD1. This TCR was sampled from a human donor with active COVID-19. The donor label of this sample is uncertain. Sample: peripheral blood. For the CDR3, the DNA is TGTGCCAGCAGCTTCAGAGGACAGGGGCCCTACGAGCAGTACTTC. It translates to CASSFRGQGPYEQYF.